Given below is one TCR beta chain in context. Its antigen is undetermined. The data were taken from a study of monozygotic twins with inflammatory bowel disease. Findings of the study overall: Repertoire similarity did not separate concordant from discordant twins, possibly from limited power. Extra variability in the repertoires of patients may have come from differing immunosuppressive treatments.

Input per TCR library consisted of 3500 ng of total RNA. Each sample's cDNA came from eight separate reactions. TCRdb reworked the 5' RACE reads into one entry per CDR3 protein, no DNA. The ten top clones account for 2% to 2.5%, within a sample of fewer than 350,000 distinct CDR3 sequences. Material: blood. The clonotype originates from a human donor with ulcerative colitis or Crohn's disease, or a healthy co-twin of an affected twin (not recorded which).

The CDR3 loop reads CACSGSSNQPQHF. This chain uses TRBV30 with TRBJ1-5. CDR1 is GTSNPN, CDR2 SVGIG, per germline (reference sequence). This CDR3 has 13 residues.